This TCR beta chain was obtained from a study of blood T cell repertoires in COVID-19. Study summary: The United States, Italy and Spain supplied acute and convalescent COVID-19 samples.

CDR1 is MNHNY and CDR2 is SVGAGI in the germline V gene (reference sequence). The V end was cut by 4 bases, the J end by 4 bases, with 17 bases between. The CDR3 totals 16 residues. The protocol was immunoSEQ multiplex PCR, while the TCRdb copy is restricted to in-frame clones and leaves out a portion. The sample includes some 260,000 clones, 82% of them seen just once. The clonotype was recovered from a woman older than 75 with active or convalescent COVID-19. V usage is TRBV6-6 and J usage is TRBJ1-5; a possible D gene is TRBD1 (6 bases). The specimen was peripheral blood. The CDR3 DNA follows: TGTGCCAGCAGTTCCAACCGACAGGCGGGTAATCAGCCCCAGCATTTT. Protein sequence: CASSSNRQAGNQPQHF.